The clone carrying this T cell receptor beta chain was detected a few times. Its antigen is unknown. The sample belongs to a study of identical twins. TCRdb called the 5' RACE reads again in MiXCR, with one record for every CDR3 protein. The repertoire holds 500,000 to 650,000 distinct CDR3 sequences, with 20% to 25% as singletons. Germline CDR1 reads SGHTA; CDR2 reads FQGNSA. The CDR3 has 15 amino acids. Germline trimming cut 1 base from V and 6 bases from J; bases unmatched to any gene: 5. Whole-study findings and limits: Sequences that were beta out-of-frame showed weaker excess twin sharing. Abundant cord blood beta clonotypes carried fewer insertions; memory repertoires showed none.

The same specimen was also included in a second study, on yellow fever vaccine responses in identical twins.

Sequencing was performed on CD4+ T cells sorted from blood. This TCR derives from a woman between 18 and 30 years old in good health. The chain has TRBV7-2 and TRBJ2-2; 7 nucleotides align to TRBD2. The CDR3 protein is CASSLVATSSGELFF. The DNA of the CDR3 is TGTGCCAGCAGCTTAGTCGCGACTAGCTCCGGGGAGCTGTTTTTT. The whole variable domain, remainder taken from reference TRBV7-2 and TRBJ2-2, is GAGVSQSPSNKVTEKGKDVELRCDPISGHTALYWYRQSLGQGLEFLIYFQGNSAPDKSGLPSDRFSAERTGGSVSTLTIQRTQQEDSAVYLCASSLVATSSGELFFGEGSRLTVL.